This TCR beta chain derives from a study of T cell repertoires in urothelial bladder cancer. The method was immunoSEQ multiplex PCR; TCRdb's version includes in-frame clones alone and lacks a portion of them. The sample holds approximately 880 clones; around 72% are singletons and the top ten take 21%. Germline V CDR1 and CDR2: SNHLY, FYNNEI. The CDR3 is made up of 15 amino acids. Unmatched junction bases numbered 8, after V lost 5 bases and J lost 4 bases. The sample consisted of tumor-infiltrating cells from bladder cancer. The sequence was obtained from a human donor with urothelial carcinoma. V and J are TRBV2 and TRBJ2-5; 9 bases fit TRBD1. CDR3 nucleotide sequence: TGTGCCAGCAGTCTGCGGGACAGGGCACCAGAGACCCAGTACTTC. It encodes CASSLRDRAPETQYF.